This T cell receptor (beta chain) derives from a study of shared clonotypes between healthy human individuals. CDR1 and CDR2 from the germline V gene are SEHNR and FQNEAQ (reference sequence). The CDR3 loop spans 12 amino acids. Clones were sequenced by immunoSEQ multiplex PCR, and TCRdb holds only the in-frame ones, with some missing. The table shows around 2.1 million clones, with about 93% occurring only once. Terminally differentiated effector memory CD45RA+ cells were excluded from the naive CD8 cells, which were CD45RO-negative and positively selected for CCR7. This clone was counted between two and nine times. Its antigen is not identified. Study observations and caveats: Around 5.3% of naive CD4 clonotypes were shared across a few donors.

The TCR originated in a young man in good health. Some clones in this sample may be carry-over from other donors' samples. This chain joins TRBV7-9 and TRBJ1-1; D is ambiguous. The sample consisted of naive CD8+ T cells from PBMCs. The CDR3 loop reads CATEGLNTEAFF. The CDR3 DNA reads TGTGCTACTGAGGGTTTGAACACTGAAGCTTTCTTT.